The TCR beta chain under discussion was sequenced for a study of T cells in Graves' hyperthyroidism and ophthalmopathy. Study summary: Peripheral blood was collected at initial diagnosis, before any treatment.

Amplified regions were TCR beta CDR3 sequences from RNA transcripts. In the first-round RT-PCR of the TCR CDR3, the HTBI primer set was used. MiXCR was run by TCRdb on the multiplex PCR reads, yielding one entry per CDR3 protein. This sample has 350,000 or so distinct CDR3 sequences; 15% to 20% occur once, and the top ten carry roughly a sixth. Broader study findings: Expanded thyroid clonotypes (above 0.001) were mostly also found in blood. Progression to ophthalmopathy was predicted a median of 6.5 months early.

About this clonotype itself: Antigen: not known.

Trimming pared 2 bases from V and 10 bases from J, leaving 18 bases between. The CDR3 extends over 15 amino acids. CDR1 and CDR2 (germline): MNHEY, SVGEGT. V usage is TRBV6-2 or TRBV6-3 and J usage is TRBJ1-5; D is perhaps TRBD1 (5 bases). The sample comprised blood. The receptor was isolated from a woman between 35 and 50 years old with Graves' ophthalmopathy. The CDR3 region is CASSYPGTGGSPQHF. The CDR3 DNA reads as TGTGCCAGCAGTTACCCCGGGACCGGGGGGAGCCCCCAGCATTTT.